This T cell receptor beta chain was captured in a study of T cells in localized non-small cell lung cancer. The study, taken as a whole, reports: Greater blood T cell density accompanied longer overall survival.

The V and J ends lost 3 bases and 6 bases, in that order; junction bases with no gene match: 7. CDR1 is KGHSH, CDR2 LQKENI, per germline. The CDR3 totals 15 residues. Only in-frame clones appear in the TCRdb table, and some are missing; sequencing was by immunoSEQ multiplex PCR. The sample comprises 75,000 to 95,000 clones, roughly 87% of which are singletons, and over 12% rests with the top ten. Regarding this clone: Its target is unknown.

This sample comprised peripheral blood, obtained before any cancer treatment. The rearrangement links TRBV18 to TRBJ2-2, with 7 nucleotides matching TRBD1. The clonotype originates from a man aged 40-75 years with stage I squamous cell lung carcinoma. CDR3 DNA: TGTGCCAGCTCACCGGGACAGCCGTCGGCCGGGGAGCTGTTTTTT. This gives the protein CASSPGQPSAGELFF.